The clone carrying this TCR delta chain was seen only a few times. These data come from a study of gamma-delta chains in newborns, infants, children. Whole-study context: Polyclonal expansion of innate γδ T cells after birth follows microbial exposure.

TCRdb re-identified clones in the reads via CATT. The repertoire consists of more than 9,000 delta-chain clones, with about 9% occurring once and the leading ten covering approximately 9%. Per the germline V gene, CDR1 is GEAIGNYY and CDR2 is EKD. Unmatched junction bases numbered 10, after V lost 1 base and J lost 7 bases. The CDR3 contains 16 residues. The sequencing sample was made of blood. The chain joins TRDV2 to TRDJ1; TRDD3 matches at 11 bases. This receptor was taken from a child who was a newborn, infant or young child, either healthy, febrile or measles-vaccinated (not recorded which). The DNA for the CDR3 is TGTGCCTGTGACACGAGGGCAGTGTGGGGGATACGTAAACTCATCTTT. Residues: CACDTRAVWGIRKLIF.